These 18 T cell receptor beta chains share one sample of origin, sequenced in a study of blood T cell repertoires in COVID-19. Assay: immunoSEQ multiplex PCR; the TCRdb copy retains only in-frame clones and omits some. The sample carries tens of thousands of clones, around 86% recorded once. The sample was peripheral blood. The origin of the receptors is a human donor with active COVID-19. The donor label of this sample is uncertain.

This chain connects TRBV29-1 to TRBJ1-1; 7 nucleotides agree with TRBD1. Looked up from germline, CDR1 is SQVTM and CDR2 is ANQGSEA. The CDR3 loop spans 13 amino acids. The V gene end was trimmed by 7 bases and the J gene end by 0 bases; junction bases not matched to a gene: 5. The CDR3 sequence: CSAGTEMNTEAFF. The DNA for the CDR3 is TGCAGCGCCGGGACAGAAATGAACACTGAAGCTTTCTTT. Drawing the rest from reference TRBV29-1 and TRBJ1-1, the complete variable domain is SAVISQKPSRDICQRGTSLTIQCQVDSQVTMMFWYRQQPGQSLTLIATANQGSEATYESGFVIDKFPISRPNLTFSTLTVSNMSPEDSSIYLCSAGTEMNTEAFFGQGTRLTVV.

The rearrangement uses TRBV27 and TRBJ1-6; perhaps TRBD1 as D (6 bases). Trimming cost V 2 bases and J 4 bases, with 12 bases left between them. The CDR3 is 16 amino acids. Germline V gene lookup returns CDR1 MNHEY and CDR2 SMNVEV (reference sequence). CDR3 in amino acids: CASSLMGALYNSPLHF. The CDR3 nucleotides read TGTGCCAGCAGTTTAATGGGGGCTCTTTATAATTCACCCCTCCACTTT.

The chain is built from TRBV5-1 and TRBJ2-2, with 12 bases that match TRBD2. J lost 5 bases, V lost 0 bases, and 17 bases had no gene match. Germline V lookup: CDR1 SGHRS, CDR2 YFSETQ. The CDR3 extends over 21 amino acids. The CDR3: CASSLEPRTSGRPRLTGELFF. Written as DNA, the CDR3 is TGCGCCAGCAGCTTGGAACCCCGTACTAGCGGGAGGCCCCGGTTAACCGGGGAGCTGTTTTTT. Full variable domain (rest looked up from reference TRBV5-1 and TRBJ2-2): KAGVTQTPRYLIKTRGQQVTLSCSPISGHRSVSWYQQTPGQGLQFLFEYFSETQRNKGNFPGRFSGRQFSNSRSEMNVSTLELGDSALYLCASSLEPRTSGRPRLTGELFFGEGSRLTVL.

This clone was observed a single time. This chain connects TRBV5-1 to TRBJ2-7, with a weak D call TRBD1 (5 bases). The length of the CDR3 is 16 residues. Per germline, CDR1 SGHRS and CDR2 YFSETQ. The V end lost 4 bases, the J end lost 2 bases, and 19 bases lay between the germline ends. The chain's CDR3 is CASSLIGPGSTYEQYF. CDR3 sequence (DNA): TGCGCCAGCAGCCTAATCGGTCCAGGGTCTACCTACGAGCAGTACTTC.

This clone was recorded only once. This chain links TRBV28 with TRBJ2-7, with TRBD1 identical over 8 bases. Germline V gene lookup returns CDR1 MDHEN and CDR2 SYDVKM. With 4 bases clipped from V and 7 bases from J, the junction kept 12 bases outside the gene matches. The CDR3 loop spans 15 amino acids. Here the CDR3 reads CASSYLGQGAREQYF. As DNA, the CDR3 is TGTGCCAGCAGTTACCTAGGGCAGGGGGCTCGAGAGCAGTACTTC.

The chain uses TRBV12-3 or TRBV12-4 and TRBJ1-1; D unresolved. The CDR3 spans 13 residues. Deletions cut 4 bases from V and 5 bases from J, with 11 bases between. CDR3 coding DNA: TGTGCCAGCAGTTCGCAGAGGAGAACTGAAGCTTTCTTT. It codes for CASSSQRRTEAFF.

J is TRBJ1-6 and V is TRBV2; D remains unclear. V lost 6 bases to trimming and J lost 7 bases, with 13 bases between them. This CDR3 comprises 14 residues. CDR1 SNHLY and CDR2 FYNNEI come from the germline V gene. CDR3 sequence (DNA): TGTGCCAGCAGGAGAGCCCCCAAAAATTCACCCCTCCACTTT. Translation: CASRRAPKNSPLHF.

This clone was observed a few times. CDR3 nucleotide sequence: TGTGCCAGCAGCTACGGACAGGGCCGTCTGGACGAGCAGTACTTC. Translated, it gives CASSYGQGRLDEQYF. The chain is built from TRBV11-3 and TRBJ2-7, with 8 bases matching TRBD1. CDR1 is SGHNT and CDR2 is YENEEA in the germline V gene. V lost 4 bases, J lost 5 bases, and 10 bases stayed unmatched. The CDR3 has 15 residues. Using reference TRBV11-3 and TRBJ2-7 for the parts outside the CDR3, the full variable domain is EAGVVQSPRYKIIEKKQPVAFWCNPISGHNTLYWYLQNLGQGPELLIRYENEEAVDDSQLPKDRFSAERLKGVDSTLKIQPAELGDSAVYLCASSYGQGRLDEQYFGPGTRLTVT.

The CDR3 DNA reads TGTGCCAGCAGCACCTACCAAGAAGAGACCCAGTACTTC. Its protein product is CASSTYQEETQYF. This sequence joins TRBV7-2 and TRBJ2-5; D gene ambiguous. The V end lost 5 bases, the J end lost 3 bases, and 10 bases lay between the germline ends. This CDR3 comprises 13 residues. Germline V gives CDR1 SGHTA, CDR2 FQGNSA.

This clone was detected once. V gene TRBV5-4 combines with J gene TRBJ2-4; 7 bases line up with TRBD2. V lost 0 bases and J lost 1; bases outside the gene matches: 1. The CDR3 length is 15 residues. Looked up from germline, CDR1 is SGHNT and CDR2 is YYREEE (reference sequence). CDR3 loop: CASSLGGGAKNIQYF. CDR3 coding DNA: TGTGCCAGCAGCTTGGGGGGAGGGGCCAAAAACATTCAGTACTTC.

The gene calls are TRBV7-9 and TRBJ2-1; 9 positions agree with TRBD2. Per germline, CDR1 SEHNR and CDR2 FQNEAQ (reference sequence). The CDR3 length is 15 residues. The trim removed 5 bases at V and 7 bases at J, leaving 9 bases unmatched. CDR3 DNA sequence: TGTGCCAGCAGCCTCCTGGCGGGAGGGTTGAATGAGCAGTTCTTC. It codes for CASSLLAGGLNEQFF.

The chain couples TRBV7-2 to TRBJ2-3; no clear D. Germline loops: CDR1 SGHTA, CDR2 FQGNSA. This CDR3 contains 14 residues. The germline V and J ends were trimmed by 5 bases and 6 bases, with 15 bases remaining between them. CDR3 region: CASSTAASYDTQYF. The CDR3 nucleotides read TGTGCCAGCAGCACCGCCGCTAGTTATGATACGCAGTATTTT.

For this clone: An end of the junction does not agree with germline; a read error may underlie this. CDR3 sequence (DNA): TGTGCTAGCAGCTTAGAGTCGCCCCAGGTCCCCACCAAAGAGACCCAGTACTTC. Its protein product is CASSLESPQVPTKETQYF. The V call is TRBV7-7, the J call TRBJ2-5; no definite D call. This CDR3 is built from 18 residues. Germline CDR1 is SSHAT and CDR2 is FNYEAQ (reference sequence).

The chain recombines TRBV5-6 with TRBJ2-1; 9 bases are shared with TRBD1. CDR1 and CDR2 from the germline V gene are SGHDT and YYEEEE. The CDR3 is made up of 13 amino acids. The V segment lost 6 bases and the J segment 6 bases; nucleotides outside the gene matches: 4. CDR3 sequence reads: CASTRDRVNEQFF. CDR3 sequence (DNA): TGTGCCAGCACCCGGGACAGGGTCAATGAGCAGTTCTTC.

The V call is TRBV7-2, the J call TRBJ1-5, with 7 bases lining up with TRBD1. J was trimmed by 7 bases and V by 4 bases; bases with no gene match: 10. Germline CDR1 and CDR2: SGHTA and FQGNSA. This CDR3 is 15 amino acids long. The CDR3 region is CASSSTGVGVQPQHF. CDR3 sequence (DNA): TGTGCCAGCAGCTCCACAGGGGTGGGAGTGCAGCCCCAGCATTTT.

The chain carries TRBV27 and TRBJ2-1, with a possible D match to TRBD2 (6 bases). CDR1 MNHEY and CDR2 SMNVEV come from the germline V gene (reference sequence). This CDR3 has 12 amino acids. The germline V and J ends were trimmed by 8 bases and 1 base, with 6 bases remaining between them. CDR3 in amino acids: CASGRSYNEQFF. The CDR3 nucleotides read TGTGCCAGCGGGAGGTCCTACAATGAGCAGTTCTTC.

The genes are TRBV5-1 and TRBJ1-1, with 7 bases fitting TRBD1. Looked up from germline, CDR1 is SGHRS and CDR2 is YFSETQ. V shed 4 bases and J 0 bases; nucleotides not matched to a gene: 6. The CDR3 runs to 15 residues. CDR3 sequence reads: CASSQSTGMNTEAFF. Here the CDR3 DNA reads TGCGCCAGCAGCCAGTCGACAGGGATGAACACTGAAGCTTTCTTT.

This clone has just a few counts. The rearrangement links TRBV5-1 to TRBJ1-1; D gene unclear. CDR1 and CDR2 (germline): SGHRS, YFSETQ. The V end was cut by 4 bases, the J end by 7 bases, with 11 bases between. The CDR3 spans 12 residues. The CDR3 protein is CASSPPGIEAFF. The CDR3 coding sequence is TGCGCCAGCAGCCCGCCGGGAATTGAAGCTTTCTTT. The whole variable domain, filled in from reference TRBV5-1 and TRBJ1-1, reads KAGVTQTPRYLIKTRGQQVTLSCSPISGHRSVSWYQQTPGQGLQFLFEYFSETQRNKGNFPGRFSGRQFSNSRSEMNVSTLELGDSALYLCASSPPGIEAFFGQGTRLTVV.